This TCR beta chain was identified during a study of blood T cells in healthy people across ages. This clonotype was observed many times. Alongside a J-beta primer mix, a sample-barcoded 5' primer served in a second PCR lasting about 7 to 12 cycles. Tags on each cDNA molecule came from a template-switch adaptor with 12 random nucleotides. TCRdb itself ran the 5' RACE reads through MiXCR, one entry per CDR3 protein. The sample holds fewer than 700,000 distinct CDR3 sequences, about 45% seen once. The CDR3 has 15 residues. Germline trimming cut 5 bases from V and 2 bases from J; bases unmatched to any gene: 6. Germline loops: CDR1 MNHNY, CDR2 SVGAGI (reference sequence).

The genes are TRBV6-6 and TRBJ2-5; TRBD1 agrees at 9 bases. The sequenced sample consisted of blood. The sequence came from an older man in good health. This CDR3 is CASSPDGQGQETQYF. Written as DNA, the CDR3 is TGTGCCAGCAGTCCCGACGGACAGGGGCAAGAGACCCAGTACTTC.